This TCR beta chain was captured in a study of cytomegalovirus exposure and HLA in healthy donors. The PCR made use of 60 Vbeta and 13 Jbeta primers. The method was immunoSEQ multiplex PCR; TCRdb's version includes in-frame clones alone and lacks a portion of them. In the table there are around 130,000 clones, 80% of which are singletons. As to this clone: What it binds is unknown.

The V gene's germline CDR1 is SEHNR and CDR2 FQNEAQ (reference sequence). V lost 5 bases to trimming and J lost 4 bases, with 26 bases between them. This CDR3 contains 18 residues. Overall study results and limits: The study had only CMV serostatus as immune exposure information.

The origin of this receptor is a man aged 25 to 40 in good health and CMV-seronegative. The sample was PBMCs. The rearrangement joins TRBV7-9 to TRBJ1-1, with D possibly being TRBD1 (6 bases). In DNA, the CDR3 is TGTGCCAGCAGCCTCAATTACAGGGCCCCCGAGACCGGCACTGAAGCTTTCTTT. Protein: CASSLNYRAPETGTEAFF.